This T cell receptor beta chain derives from a study of T-cell memory formation after mild COVID-19. From the 5' RACE reads, TCRdb called clonotypes with MiXCR, one entry per CDR3 protein. The sample lists 100,000 to 130,000 distinct CDR3 sequences; about 15% were seen once. The CDR3 extends over 13 amino acids. Germline values: CDR1 SGHDT, CDR2 YYEEEE. V was pared by 6 bases and J by 0 bases, with 10 bases between. The table lists this clonotype with a few counts. V is TRBV5-6 and J is TRBJ2-7; weak D call: TRBD1 (6 bases). The sequenced sample consisted of PBMCs or a T cell subset sorted from them (not recorded which). The TCR was taken from a man aged 18 to 30 who had mild COVID-19 (a few samples of this study predate the infection). Cell type and time point are not known. The CDR3 nucleotides read TGTGCCAGCAACTCGGACAGCTCCTACGAGCAGTACTTC. Its translation: CASNSDSSYEQYF.